The 2 T cell receptor beta chains below all came from one sample that was sequenced in a study of T cell responses to AZD1222 COVID-19 vaccine (dated by TCRdb to 2020 to 2023). The time point label, read with the paper, signifies: baseline before first vaccination. Library prep was done by the immunoSEQ multiplex PCR assay. This is the immuneACCESS table as TCRdb keeps it, with only in-frame sequences that have V and J called. A part of the clones is gone; compared with another copy, unresolved V genes explain less than half, and the rest is unexplained. This sample holds fewer than 300,000 clones; roughly 93% were observed only once. The leading ten clones occupy around 0.57% of the sample. The sample was peripheral blood, taken on day 0 of AZD1222 vaccination. The receptors come from an adult in good health.

This rearrangement joins TRBV9 to TRBJ2-7; weak D call: TRBD1 (6 bases). CDR1 SGDLS and CDR2 YYNGEE come from the germline V gene. This CDR3 comprises 14 residues. V lost 3 bases and J lost 0, with 10 bases in between. CDR3 sequence: CASSEGTSSYEQYF. The CDR3 DNA sequence: TGTGCCAGCAGCGAGGGGACAAGCTCCTACGAGCAGTACTTC.

This sequence joins TRBV10-3 and TRBJ2-1; 10 bases align to TRBD1. V shed 8 bases, J shed 5 bases, and the junction held 3 bases outside the gene matches. Germline V gene lookup returns CDR1 ENHRY and CDR2 SYGVKD. The CDR3 covers 13 residues. The CDR3 DNA reads TGTGCCATCCGGGACAGGGGCGACAATGAGCAGTTCTTC. Translating it yields CAIRDRGDNEQFF.